This TCR beta chain was sequenced for a study of Graves' ophthalmopathy and Graves' hyperthyroidism. Study summary: Ahead of any treatment, peripheral blood was obtained at the initial diagnosis. The study's findings and limits: In predicting ophthalmopathy progression, the model reached around 66% sensitivity and 72% to 85% specificity.

This CDR3 is built from 17 residues. V shed 7 bases and J shed 6 bases, with 24 bases lying between them. Looked up from germline, CDR1 is ENHRY and CDR2 is SYGVKD. The authors defined stable hyperthyroidism as no ophthalmopathy within 18 months of follow-up. PBMCs stemmed from 7.5 to 10 ml of fresh peripheral blood. TCR beta CDR3 regions were amplified from RNA transcripts. The authors performed first-round RT-PCR with HTBI primers and then a second-round multiplex PCR. TCRdb used MiXCR to reprocess the multiplex PCR reads, holding one entry per CDR3 protein. The top ten hold around 3.1% of the sample, which has hundreds of thousands of distinct CDR3 sequences, around 20% seen once. This clonotype has more than one count but fewer than ten. What it recognizes is unknown.

Source material: peripheral blood. The TCR originated in a woman in her late teens or twenties with stable Graves' hyperthyroidism. The V and J genes are TRBV10-3 and TRBJ2-2, with a tentative D call TRBD1 (6 bases). Here the CDR3 DNA reads TGTGCCATCAACGGTGGGCCTGGGCAGGGGAAGTCCGGGGAGCTGTTTTTT. Translation gives CAINGGPGQGKSGELFF.